The 28 T cell receptor beta chains given below trace back to one sample, sequenced in a study of technical replicates of blood from a few donors. Assay used: immunoSEQ multiplex PCR; TCRdb lists only in-frame clones, some missing. The repertoire holds 95,000 to 100,000 clones, with over 95% as singletons. Sequenced: T cells isolated from PBMCs. These receptors all come from a human donor in good health.

This clone was seen once. The genes are TRBV11-2 and TRBJ1-1; 8 bases fit TRBD1. J lost 10 bases, V lost 5 bases, and 15 bases had no gene match. The CDR3 spans 15 residues. The germline V gene has CDR1 SGHAT and CDR2 FQNNGV. CDR3 loop: CASSLTSGTGLGAFF. In nucleotides, the CDR3 is TGTGCCAGCAGCCTAACCTCCGGGACAGGTCTAGGAGCTTTCTTT.

V gene TRBV10-2 combines with J gene TRBJ1-1; TRBD1 matches at 9 bases. The CDR3 totals 16 residues. Germline CDR1 and CDR2: WSHSY and SAAADI. Unmatched junction bases numbered 8, after V lost 6 bases and J lost 0 bases. CDR3 amino acids: CASRPTGGVMNTEAFF. For the CDR3, the DNA is TGCGCCAGCAGACCCACAGGGGGCGTCATGAACACTGAAGCTTTCTTT.

The rearrangement links TRBV2 to TRBJ2-6; TRBD1 aligns across 9 bases. After removal of 5 bases from V and 2 bases from J, the junction contained 1 base not matched to a gene. CDR1 SNHLY and CDR2 FYNNEI come from the germline V gene. The CDR3 sequence is 15 residues long. This CDR3 reads CASSRDRAGANVLTF. The CDR3 DNA reads as TGTGCCAGCAGTAGGGACAGGGCTGGGGCCAACGTCCTGACTTTC.

The gene calls are TRBV29-1 and TRBJ2-7; TRBD1 might be the D (5 bases). V lost 6 bases to trimming and J lost 2 bases, with 17 bases between them. The CDR3 length is 14 residues. Germline lookup yields CDR1 SQVTM and CDR2 ANQGSEA. The CDR3 region is CSVETEIHPYEQYF. CDR3 DNA: TGCAGCGTAGAGACAGAGATACACCCCTACGAGCAGTACTTC.

The V and J genes are TRBV9 and TRBJ1-2, with D maybe TRBD1 (5 bases). With 5 bases removed from V and 4 bases from J, the gap between germline ends came to 15 bases. This CDR3 spans 14 amino acids. Germline loops: CDR1 SGDLS, CDR2 YYNGEE. The CDR3 sequence: CASSDIGGLYGYTF. DNA of the CDR3: TGTGCCAGCAGTGACATTGGGGGACTCTATGGCTACACCTTC.

The CDR3 sequence is CATSRDPTGSNYGYTF. CDR3 DNA sequence: TGTGCCACCAGCAGAGATCCGACAGGCAGTAACTATGGCTACACCTTC. This rearrangement joins TRBV15 to TRBJ1-2, with D possibly TRBD1 on 6 matching bases. Trimming removed 0 bases from V and 1 base from J, with 12 bases in between. CDR3 length equals 16 residues. Per germline, CDR1 LNHNV and CDR2 YYDKDF (reference sequence).

This clone was observed a single time. V gene TRBV6-1 combines with J gene TRBJ2-5; D perhaps matches TRBD2 (6 bases). V lost 7 bases and J lost 4, with 16 bases in between. CDR3 length equals 14 residues. Germline V gene lookup returns CDR1 MNHNS and CDR2 SASEGT. The CDR3 sequence is CASILGGAGETQYF. CDR3 coding DNA: TGTGCCAGCATATTGGGCGGGGCGGGAGAGACCCAGTACTTC.

J is TRBJ1-3 and V is TRBV18; D is uncertain. The V and J ends lost 8 bases and 1 base respectively, with 12 bases between them. This CDR3 is 14 amino acids long. Germline V gene sequence: CDR1 KGHSH, CDR2 LQKENI. In DNA form, the CDR3 reads TGTGCCAGCAAGGAGGGATTATCTGGAAACACCATATATTTT. Amino acid sequence: CASKEGLSGNTIYF.

This clone occurred once. V and J are TRBV4-1 and TRBJ2-1, with D perhaps matching TRBD2 (6 bases). Trimming took off 2 bases at V and 0 bases at J, with 14 bases between the two ends. Looked up from germline, CDR1 is MGHRA and CDR2 is YSYEKL. This CDR3 comprises 17 residues. The CDR3 here is CASSQLWGVSSYNEQFF. For the CDR3, the DNA is TGCGCCAGCAGCCAACTTTGGGGGGTGAGCTCCTACAATGAGCAGTTCTTC.

The chain links TRBV27 to TRBJ1-5; 10 bases are a match to TRBD1. The CDR3 has 17 residues. Germline-derived CDR1 and CDR2 are MNHEY and SMNVEV (reference sequence). V gave up 2 bases and J gave up 6 bases; unmatched junction bases: 10. The CDR3 reads CASSLQTGGSYGQPQHF. The CDR3 DNA reads as TGTGCCAGCAGTTTACAGACAGGGGGCTCATACGGTCAGCCCCAGCATTTT.

A few counts support this clone. The CDR3 protein is CASSLYDPGIFSNQPQHF. CDR3 nucleotides: TGTGCCAGCAGTTTGTATGACCCCGGGATCTTTAGCAATCAGCCCCAGCATTTT. The V call is TRBV27, the J call TRBJ1-5; unclear D gene. CDR1 is MNHEY, CDR2 SMNVEV, per germline (reference sequence). Trimming shortened V by 3 bases and J by 0 bases, and 18 bases separated the two germline ends. This CDR3 is 18 amino acids long.

The rearrangement uses TRBV30 and TRBJ1-6; 7 bases are shared with TRBD1. Per the germline V gene, CDR1 is GTSNPN and CDR2 is SVGIG (reference sequence). This CDR3 has 14 residues. Germline trimming cut 2 bases from V and 9 bases from J; bases unmatched to any gene: 7. CDR3 DNA sequence: TGTGCCTGGAGTCCGGGACAGTCTTCTTCACCCCTCCACTTT. It translates to CAWSPGQSSSPLHF.

The chain couples TRBV29-1 to TRBJ1-2, with D unresolved. The germline V gene encodes CDR1 SQVTM and CDR2 ANQGSEA. Trimming removed 4 bases at V and 7 bases at J, with 19 bases between. There are 14 residues in the CDR3. The CDR3 reads CSVAPRLHFGGYTF. DNA of the CDR3: TGCAGCGTTGCCCCTAGGTTACATTTTGGTGGCTACACCTTC.

The rearrangement joins TRBV23-1 to TRBJ1-2, with 8 bases identical to TRBD1. TRBV23-1 carries the ORF label, with uncertain function. J was trimmed by 7 bases and V by 3 bases; bases with no gene match: 10. CDR3 length equals 15 residues. Written as DNA, the CDR3 is TGCGCCAGCAGTCAGCGGTCCAGGGGGCTCTCTGGCTACACCTTC. It translates to CASSQRSRGLSGYTF.

This clone was counted only a few times. The chain employs TRBV29-1 and TRBJ1-1, with TRBD1 matching over 7 bases. This CDR3 spans 11 amino acids. The germline CDR1 and CDR2 sequences are SQVTM and ANQGSEA. V was pared by 6 bases and J by 8 bases, with 6 bases of the junction left unmatched. The CDR3 DNA sequence: TGCAGCGTACCGTGGGGACAGGAAGCTTTCTTT. Its protein is CSVPWGQEAFF.

The rearrangement uses TRBV28 and TRBJ2-5; D is unclear. Germline-derived CDR1 and CDR2 are MDHEN and SYDVKM. V was clipped by 4 bases and J by 2 bases, with 8 bases between them. The CDR3 covers 13 residues. CDR3 nucleotides: TGTGCCAGCAGTTATGGCCTTCAAGAGACCCAGTACTTC. Protein product: CASSYGLQETQYF.

The J gene is TRBJ1-2, the V gene TRBV5-6, with 7 positions matching TRBD1. Germline V gene sequence: CDR1 SGHDT, CDR2 YYEEEE. V was pared by 4 bases and J by 1 base, with 10 bases of the junction left unmatched. CDR3 size: 16 residues. The CDR3 coding sequence is TGTGCCAGCAGCATTGAAAGGGGGCCCCATAACTATGGCTACACCTTC. It encodes CASSIERGPHNYGYTF.

The gene calls are TRBV19 and TRBJ2-7; 7 bases are shared with TRBD1. From germline, CDR1 is LNHDA and CDR2 SQIVND (reference sequence). The V segment lost 1 base and the J segment 3 bases; nucleotides outside the gene matches: 12. The CDR3 is 17 amino acids. CDR3 sequence: CASSIGPRHRDSYEQYF. The CDR3 bases are TGTGCCAGTAGTATAGGTCCCCGGCACAGGGACAGCTACGAGCAGTACTTC. Filled out from reference TRBV19 and TRBJ2-7, the complete variable domain reads DGGITQSPKYLFRKEGQNVTLSCEQNLNHDAMYWYRQDPGQGLRLIYYSQIVNDFQKGDIAEGYSVSREKKESFPLTVTSAQKNPTAFYLCASSIGPRHRDSYEQYFGPGTRLTVT.

This clone was observed a single time. The CDR3 is CASSPARGEKLFF. The CDR3 DNA sequence: TGTGCCAGCAGCCCCGCAAGGGGTGAAAAACTGTTTTTT. This chain links TRBV5-4 with TRBJ1-4; possible D gene TRBD1, 5 bases. Germline CDR1 is SGHNT and CDR2 is YYREEE (reference sequence). The CDR3 length is 13 residues. V dropped 4 bases and J dropped 7 bases, with 11 bases sitting between them. Complete variable domain (other parts from reference TRBV5-4 and TRBJ1-4): ETGVTQSPTHLIKTRGQQVTLRCSSQSGHNTVSWYQQALGQGPQFIFQYYREEENGRGNFPPRFSGLQFPNYSSELNVNALELDDSALYLCASSPARGEKLFFGSGTQLSVL.

The chain employs TRBV11-3 and TRBJ2-1; D perhaps matches TRBD1 (5 bases). Trimming cost V 7 bases and J 2 bases, with 9 bases left between them. Germline V gene data show CDR1 as SGHNT and CDR2 as YENEEA. The length of the CDR3 is 13 residues. The CDR3 here is CASTPTAYNEQFF. The CDR3, as DNA: TGTGCCAGCACCCCGACAGCCTACAATGAGCAGTTCTTC.

The chain joins TRBV18 to TRBJ2-7; a possible D gene is TRBD1 (5 bases). Trimming took off 3 bases at V and 0 bases at J, with 9 bases between the two ends. In germline, CDR1 is KGHSH, CDR2 LQKENI. CDR3 length equals 14 residues. CDR3 residues: CASSPRQTSYEQYF. CDR3 in DNA: TGTGCCAGCTCACCGCGACAGACCTCCTACGAGCAGTACTTC. Complete variable domain (other parts from reference TRBV18 and TRBJ2-7): NAGVMQNPRHLVRRRGQEARLRCSPMKGHSHVYWYRQLPEEGLKFMVYLQKENIIDESGMPKERFSAEFPKEGPSILRIQQVVRGDSAAYFCASSPRQTSYEQYFGPGTRLTVT.

The chain couples TRBV11-3 to TRBJ2-3; D perhaps matches TRBD2 (5 bases). Germline values: CDR1 SGHNT, CDR2 YENEEA. The CDR3 covers 16 residues. Trimming pared 4 bases from V and 1 base from J, leaving 15 bases between. CDR3 sequence (DNA): TGTGCCAGCAGCTCACGAACTAGTCTAGGCACAGATACGCAGTATTTT. Encoded protein: CASSSRTSLGTDTQYF.

The DNA of the CDR3 is TGTGCCAGCAGCGTTGAGGTAGGCACTGAAGCTTTCTTT. This codes for CASSVEVGTEAFF. The chain links TRBV9 to TRBJ1-1, with no clear D. Per the germline V gene, CDR1 is SGDLS and CDR2 is YYNGEE. Trimming left V 2 bases short and J 4 bases short, with 9 bases between. The CDR3 length is 13 residues.

This clone was detected only a few times. This chain joins TRBV10-1 and TRBJ1-5; D unclear. Germline V gives CDR1 WNHNN, CDR2 SYGVQD (reference sequence). V lost 5 bases to trimming and J lost 6 bases, with 14 bases between them. The CDR3 totals 14 residues. The CDR3 nucleotides read TGCGCCAGCAGTTACACTCAGGAGGGTCAGCCCCAGCATTTT. Translated: CASSYTQEGQPQHF.

The rearrangement links TRBV5-1 to TRBJ2-3; a weak D match, TRBD2 (5 bases). Germline V gene sequence: CDR1 SGHRS, CDR2 YFSETQ. The CDR3 is 15 amino acids. The V and J ends lost 0 bases and 3 bases respectively, with 11 bases between them. The CDR3 reads CASSLASTGTDTQYF. DNA of the CDR3: TGCGCCAGCAGCTTGGCCTCAACGGGAACAGATACGCAGTATTTT.

The chain has TRBV2 and TRBJ2-3; D perhaps matches TRBD2 (5 bases). The CDR3 is made up of 15 amino acids. The V gene's germline CDR1 is SNHLY and CDR2 FYNNEI. Trimming took 6 bases from V and 2 from J, leaving 15 bases between them. The CDR3 nucleotides read TGTGCCAGCAGCGCAGTGGCGGGCACCACAGATACGCAGTATTTT. It encodes CASSAVAGTTDTQYF.

For the CDR3, the DNA is TGTGCCAGCAGCCAAAACAGGGGGAACACCGGGGAGCTGTTTTTT. Translated, it gives CASSQNRGNTGELFF. The chain joins TRBV6-1 to TRBJ2-2; 7 nucleotides agree with TRBD1. The ends lost 6 bases at V and 1 base at J; junction bases unmatched: 5. The CDR3 spans 15 residues. Germline loops: CDR1 MNHNS, CDR2 SASEGT.

The chain is built from TRBV29-1 and TRBJ2-3, with D possibly TRBD2 on 6 matching bases. V gave up 7 bases and J gave up 1 base, with 18 bases separating them. CDR3 size: 15 residues. CDR1 SQVTM and CDR2 ANQGSEA come from the germline V gene. This chain's CDR3 is CSAEPRVAGTDTQYF. CDR3 coding DNA: TGCAGCGCCGAGCCCAGGGTAGCGGGCACAGATACGCAGTATTTT.